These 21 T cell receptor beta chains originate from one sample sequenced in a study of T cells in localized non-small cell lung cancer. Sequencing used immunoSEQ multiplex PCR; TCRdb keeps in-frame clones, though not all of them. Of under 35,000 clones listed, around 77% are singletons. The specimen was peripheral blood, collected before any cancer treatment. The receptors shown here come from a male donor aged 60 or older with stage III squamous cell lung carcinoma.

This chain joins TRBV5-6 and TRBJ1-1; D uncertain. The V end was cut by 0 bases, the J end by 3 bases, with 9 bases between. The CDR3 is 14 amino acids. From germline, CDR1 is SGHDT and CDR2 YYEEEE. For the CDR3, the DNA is TGTGCCAGCAGCTTGGACGGCGATTACACTGAAGCTTTCTTT. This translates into CASSLDGDYTEAFF. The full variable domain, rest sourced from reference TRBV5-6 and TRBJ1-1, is DAGVTQSPTHLIKTRGQQVTLRCSPKSGHDTVSWYQQALGQGPQFIFQYYEEEERQRGNFPDRFSGHQFPNYSSELNVNALLLGDSALYLCASSLDGDYTEAFFGQGTRLTVV.

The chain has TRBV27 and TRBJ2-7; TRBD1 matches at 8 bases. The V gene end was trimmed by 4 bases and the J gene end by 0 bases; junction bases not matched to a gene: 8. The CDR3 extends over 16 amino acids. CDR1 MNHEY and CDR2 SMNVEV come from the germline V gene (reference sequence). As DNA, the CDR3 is TGTGCCAGCAGTTCTCACCGGACAGGGAGCTCCTACGAGCAGTACTTC. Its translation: CASSSHRTGSSYEQYF.

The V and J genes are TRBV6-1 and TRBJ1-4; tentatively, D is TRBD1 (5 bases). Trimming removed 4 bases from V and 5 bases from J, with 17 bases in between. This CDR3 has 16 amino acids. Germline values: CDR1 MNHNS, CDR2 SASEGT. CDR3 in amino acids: CASSGSMGQDNEKLFF. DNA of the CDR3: TGTGCCAGCAGTGGCTCAATGGGGCAGGACAATGAAAAACTGTTTTTT.

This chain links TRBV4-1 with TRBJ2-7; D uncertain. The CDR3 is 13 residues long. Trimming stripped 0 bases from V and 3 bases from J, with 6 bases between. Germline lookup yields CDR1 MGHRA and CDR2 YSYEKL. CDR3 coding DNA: TGCGCCAGCAGCCAAGATCCGAACTACGAGCAGTACTTC. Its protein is CASSQDPNYEQYF.

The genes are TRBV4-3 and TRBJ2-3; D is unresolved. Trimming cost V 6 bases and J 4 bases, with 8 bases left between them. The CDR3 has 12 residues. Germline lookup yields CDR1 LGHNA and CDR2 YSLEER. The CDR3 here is CASSRNADTQYF. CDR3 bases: TGCGCCAGCAGTCGTAACGCAGATACGCAGTATTTT.

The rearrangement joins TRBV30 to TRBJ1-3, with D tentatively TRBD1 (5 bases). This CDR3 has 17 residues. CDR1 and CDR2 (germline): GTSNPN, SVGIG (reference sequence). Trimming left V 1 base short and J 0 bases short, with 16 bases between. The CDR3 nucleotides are TGTGCCTGGAGTGGGTTGGGGACTGTACCCTCTGGAAACACCATATATTTT. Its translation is CAWSGLGTVPSGNTIYF.

CDR3 sequence reads: CASSSRPGAEPQHF. The CDR3 DNA reads as TGTGCCAGCAGCTCCAGGCCAGGGGCTGAGCCCCAGCATTTT. The chain uses TRBV11-2 and TRBJ1-5, with a possible D match to TRBD1 (6 bases). The V and J ends lost 4 bases and 8 bases respectively, with 15 bases between them. Germline V gene lookup returns CDR1 SGHAT and CDR2 FQNNGV. This CDR3 is 14 amino acids long.

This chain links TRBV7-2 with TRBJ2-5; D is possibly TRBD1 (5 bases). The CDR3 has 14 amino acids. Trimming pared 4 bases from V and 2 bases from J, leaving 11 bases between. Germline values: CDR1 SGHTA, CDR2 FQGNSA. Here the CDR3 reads CASSSRQQQETQYF. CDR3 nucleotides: TGTGCCAGCAGCTCTAGACAGCAACAAGAGACCCAGTACTTC. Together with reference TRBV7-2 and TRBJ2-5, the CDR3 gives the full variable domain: GAGVSQSPSNKVTEKGKDVELRCDPISGHTALYWYRQSLGQGLEFLIYFQGNSAPDKSGLPSDRFSAERTGGSVSTLTIQRTQQEDSAVYLCASSSRQQQETQYFGPGTRLLVL.

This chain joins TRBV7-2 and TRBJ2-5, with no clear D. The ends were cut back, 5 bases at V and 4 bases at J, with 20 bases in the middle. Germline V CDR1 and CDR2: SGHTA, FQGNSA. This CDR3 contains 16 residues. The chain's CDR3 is CASSGGVVRLRETQYF. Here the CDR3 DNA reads TGTGCCAGCAGCGGTGGTGTAGTCAGGCTGAGAGAGACCCAGTACTTC.

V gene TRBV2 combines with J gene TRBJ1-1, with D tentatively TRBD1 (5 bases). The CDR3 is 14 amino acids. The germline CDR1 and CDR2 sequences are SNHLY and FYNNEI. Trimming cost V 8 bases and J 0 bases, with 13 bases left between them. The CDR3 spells CASRGDGMNTEAFF. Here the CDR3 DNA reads TGTGCCAGCCGGGGCGACGGAATGAACACTGAAGCTTTCTTT. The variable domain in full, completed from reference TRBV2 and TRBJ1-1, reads EPEVTQTPSHQVTQMGQEVILRCVPISNHLYFYWYRQILGQKVEFLVSFYNNEISEKSEIFDDQFSVERPDGSNFTLKIRSTKLEDSAMYFCASRGDGMNTEAFFGQGTRLTVV.

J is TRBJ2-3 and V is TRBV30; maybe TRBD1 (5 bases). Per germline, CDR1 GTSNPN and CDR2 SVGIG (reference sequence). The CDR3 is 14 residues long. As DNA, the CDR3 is TGTGCTTGGCGTGGGGCAGCGAGCACAGATACGCAGTATTTT. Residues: CAWRGAASTDTQYF.

This chain's CDR3 is CASSFGSYEQYF. In nucleotides, the CDR3 is TGTGCCAGCAGTTTTGGCAGCTACGAGCAGTACTTC. This chain links TRBV28 with TRBJ2-7, with D unresolved. Germline values: CDR1 MDHEN, CDR2 SYDVKM. This CDR3 region has 12 residues. Trimming removed 3 bases from V and 3 bases from J, with 6 bases in between.

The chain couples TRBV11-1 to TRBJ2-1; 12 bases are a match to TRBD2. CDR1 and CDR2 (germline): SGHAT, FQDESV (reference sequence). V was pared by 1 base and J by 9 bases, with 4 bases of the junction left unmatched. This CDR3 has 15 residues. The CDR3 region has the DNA TGTGCCAGCAGCTTAGGACTAGCGGGAGTTTCTGAGCAGTTCTTC. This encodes CASSLGLAGVSEQFF.

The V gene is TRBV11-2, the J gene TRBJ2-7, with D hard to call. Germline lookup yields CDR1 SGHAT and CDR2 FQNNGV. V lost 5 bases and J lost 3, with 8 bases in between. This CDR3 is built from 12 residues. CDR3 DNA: TGTGCCAGCAGCCCCCCTGGCTACGAGCAGTACTTC. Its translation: CASSPPGYEQYF.

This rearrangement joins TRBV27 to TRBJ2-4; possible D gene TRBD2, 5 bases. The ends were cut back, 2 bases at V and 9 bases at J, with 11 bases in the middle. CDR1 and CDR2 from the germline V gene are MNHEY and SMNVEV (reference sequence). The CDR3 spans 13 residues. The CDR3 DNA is TGTGCCAGCAGTTTAGAGGGTAGTAGCATTCAGTACTTC. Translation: CASSLEGSSIQYF.

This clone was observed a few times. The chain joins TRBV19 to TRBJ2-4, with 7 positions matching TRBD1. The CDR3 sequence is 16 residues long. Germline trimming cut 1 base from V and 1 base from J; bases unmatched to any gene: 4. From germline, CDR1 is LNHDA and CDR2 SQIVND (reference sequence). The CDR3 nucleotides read TGTGCCAGTAGTATAGGAGACAGGGATGCCAAAAACATTCAGTACTTC. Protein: CASSIGDRDAKNIQYF.

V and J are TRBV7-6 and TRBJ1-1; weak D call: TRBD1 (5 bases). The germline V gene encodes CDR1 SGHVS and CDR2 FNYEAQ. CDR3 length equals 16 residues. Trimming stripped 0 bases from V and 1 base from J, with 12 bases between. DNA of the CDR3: TGTGCCAGCAGCTTAGCGGGGGGGAGGGAGAACACTGAAGCTTTCTTT. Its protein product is CASSLAGGRENTEAFF.

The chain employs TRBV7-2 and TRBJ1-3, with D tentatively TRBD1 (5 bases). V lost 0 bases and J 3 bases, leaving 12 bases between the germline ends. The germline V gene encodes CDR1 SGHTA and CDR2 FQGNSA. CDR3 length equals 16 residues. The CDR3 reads CASSLAAGVVGNTIYF. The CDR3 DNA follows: TGTGCCAGCAGCTTAGCGGCGGGGGTGGTTGGAAACACCATATATTTT.

The CDR3 DNA reads as TGCGCCAGCAGCCCCTATTCCGGTAGCGGGAGCACAGATACGCAGTATTTT. It specifies CASSPYSGSGSTDTQYF. V and J are TRBV4-3 and TRBJ2-3, with TRBD2 matching over 7 bases. The CDR3 is 17 amino acids. Germline assignment: CDR1 LGHNA and CDR2 YSLEER. V shed 4 bases, J shed 0 bases, and the junction held 10 bases outside the gene matches.

CDR3 DNA: TGTGCCAGCAGCCCGCATGCCGGGACAGGCGCCTACGAGCAGTACTTC. Amino acid sequence: CASSPHAGTGAYEQYF. The chain carries TRBV7-2 and TRBJ2-7, with 8 bases lining up with TRBD1. Germline values: CDR1 SGHTA, CDR2 FQGNSA. CDR3 length: 16 residues. The trim removed 5 bases at V and 2 bases at J, leaving 11 bases unmatched.

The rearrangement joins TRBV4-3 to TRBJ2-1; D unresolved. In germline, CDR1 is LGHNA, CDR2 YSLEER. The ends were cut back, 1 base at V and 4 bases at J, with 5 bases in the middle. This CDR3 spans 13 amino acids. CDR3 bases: TGCGCCAGCAGCCAAGTCGGATACAATGAGCAGTTCTTC. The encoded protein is CASSQVGYNEQFF.